This T cell receptor (beta chain) was captured by sequencing in a study of blood T cell repertoires in COVID-19. Study information: COVID-19 samples collected from the United States, Italy and Spain covered acute and convalescent phases. PBMCs, B-cell-depleted T cells, or T cells were the source of the cDNA or gDNA that made up the material.

This CDR3 region has 15 residues. The germline CDR1 and CDR2 sequences are SGDLS and YYNGEE. V lost 4 bases, J lost 4 bases, and 8 bases stayed unmatched. As originally analysed: Researchers report that nucleated cell counts were estimated from reference gene primer amplification. TCRdb's copy holds only in-frame clones and misses some; the assay was immunoSEQ multiplex PCR. The DNA was the basis for D and trimming; V, J and clone size are from that table. The repertoire holds roughly 65,000 clones, with approximately 75% as singletons. This clone appeared many times. The material sequenced was peripheral blood. J is TRBJ1-3 and V is TRBV9, with TRBD1 identical over 7 bases. The clonotype was recovered from a human donor in a cohort sampled during active COVID-19. CDR3 protein: CASSPTGSSGNTIYF. CDR3 sequence (DNA): TGTGCCAGCAGCCCGACAGGGTCCAGCGGAAACACCATATATTTT. Full variable domain (remainder filled in from reference TRBV9 and TRBJ1-3): DSGVTQTPKHLITATGQRVTLRCSPRSGDLSVYWYQQSLDQGLQFLIQYYNGEERAKGNILERFSAQQFPDLHSELNLSSLELGDSALYFCASSPTGSSGNTIYFGEGSWLTVV.